The T cell receptor beta chain under discussion was sequenced for a study of cytotoxic CD8 clonotypes in ibrutinib-treated CLL (dated by TCRdb to the early 2020s). As for the study more broadly: The cohort had ten to twelve relapsed/refractory and around 16 treatment-naive patients; 17 to 18 were IGHV unmutated. Partial responses were observed in about 25 patients and complete responses in 2; after a median follow-up of around 64 months, remission was maintained in 15 or so patients and progression was observed in some twelve. Samples at response were collected after a median of about twelve months of treatment, with a range of about 6 to 40 months. Longitudinal samples were available for 26 of the 86 trial participants. Cryopreserved peripheral blood mononuclear cells were obtained before treatment, at response, and at either sustained remission or disease progression. On average, each sample had 255,043 productive templates and roughly 95,000 productive rearrangements. All remission and progressive disease samples were collected while patients were still receiving ibrutinib.

Each clonotype received, on average, around 10x coverage in deep resolution sequencing performed on a MiSeq, where the target depth lay between 1 in 1 million and 1 in 200,000 T cells. The immunoSEQ hsTCRB Kit was used to generate the TCR beta libraries. The paper's processing steps were these. Data were analyzed with ImmunoSEQ Data Assistant and ImmunoSEQ Analyzer, with V, D and J genes assigned per IMGT definitions. Clonality was computed as one minus normalized Shannon entropy of productive rearrangement frequencies, ranging from 0 to 1. Only overrepresented clonotypes making up at least 0.05% of each patient's repertoire were included in the public clonotype analysis. Thirteen age-matched healthy donor repertoires from immuneACCESS were used as controls for clonality. TCRdb mirrors the immuneACCESS table, restricted to in-frame sequences. Some clones are absent from its copies; in checked studies, under half trace to an unresolved V gene, and the reason for the others is unknown. The V and J calls and the clone size are those of that table, but D and trimming were determined from the DNA. Across this sample there are roughly 180,000 clones, with about four fifths seen only once. The top ten constitute 4.6% of the sample.

The investigation overall reported the following: An increase in clonality was observed at ibrutinib response, with clonality remaining stable during sustained remission and falling back toward baseline at progression. Sampling times were not matched between sustained-remission and progressing patients, and lymph node repertoires were not studied. Public clonotypes were found to be uncommon and were observed to contract or remain stable during treatment; the increase in clonality was shown to reflect expansion of private clonotypes at ibrutinib response. Baseline clonality was found to be higher than that of age-matched healthy donors and was strongly correlated with circulating CD8+ T-cell counts.

What the time point label conveys for this sample: approximately 25 months on ibrutinib. For TCR beta library preparation, roughly 2 micrograms of genomic DNA were extracted from the cryopreserved PBMCs. High-throughput TCR beta sequencing was performed on longitudinal blood samples from CLL patients receiving ibrutinib monotherapy. The patients took part in an open-label, single-center phase 2 trial of ibrutinib monotherapy. Details on this clone: Which antigen it targets is not known. Base qualities are not recorded, but no much larger clone differs from it by a single base.

The sequence derives from a human donor with chronic lymphocytic leukemia. Sequences were derived from PBMCs, sampled after 24 months of ibrutinib treatment.

The bases read TGTGCCAGTAGTCTCCAGTCTAGCACAGATACGCAGTATTTT. Translated, this is CASSLQSSTDTQYF. This chain joins TRBV19 to TRBJ2-3; confidence is insufficient to name the D gene. Counted from cysteine to phenylalanine, this CDR3 has 14 amino acids. The retained sequence is limited to the CDR3, 42 bases, with the frame set at the first base. CDR1 and CDR2, per the germline V gene (reference sequence), are LNHDA and SQIVND. At the junction V is shortened by 5 bases and J by 0 bases, with 9 bases in between.